Reported below is one TCR beta chain. Its antigen is unknown. The sample has other DNA sequences that encode this CDR3 too. Here immunoSEQ multiplex PCR was the method, and the copy in TCRdb shows in-frame clones only, minus some. The data hold some 1.4 million clones, with approximately 97% observed a single time. The sample is drawn from a study of shared clonotypes between healthy human individuals. Study as a whole: Three plates were used per donor for CD4 naive, three for CD4 memory, two for CD8 naive and one for CD8 memory.

V lost 3 bases to trimming and J lost 3 bases, with 7 bases between them. This CDR3 is built from 13 residues. CDR1 and CDR2 from the germline V gene are LNHDA and SQIVND (reference sequence). Findings and caveats of the study: Clonotype sharing among donors was expected to depend on sequencing depth.

The origin of this receptor is a man aged 30-40 years in good health. The sequencing sample was made of naive CD4+ T cells sorted from blood. Regarding subset: CD45RA+ positively selected. This chain uses TRBV19 with TRBJ2-3; a possible D gene is TRBD2 (6 bases). CDR3 DNA: TGTGCCAGTAGTATCGGGGGTACAGATACGCAGTATTTT. It encodes CASSIGGTDTQYF.